This entry concerns a single T cell receptor (beta chain). This clone's antigen is unknown. Base qualities are missing; no much larger clone stands one base away. Samples from volunteer blood donors who had recovered from COVID-19 were contributed by a second Seattle source. The collaborating institutions used their own protocols to collect whole blood in K2EDTA tubes. For TCRbeta analysis, collaborators shipped samples as frozen whole blood, isolated PBMCs, or DNA extracted from either of those sample types. This record belongs to a study of blood T cell repertoires in COVID-19 (dated by TCRdb to the early 2020s). Context from the whole study: The collaborator samples originated in the United States, Italy and Spain and spanned the acute and convalescent phases of COVID-19. The material from the prospective study consisted of cDNA or gDNA derived from T cells, B-cell-depleted T cells, or PBMCs. Subjects who had been exposed to COVID-19, were actively infected with it, or had recovered from it provided the deeply sampled blood TCRbeta repertoires that made up the dataset. A freely available public database, intended as a resource for researchers studying the immune response to SARS-CoV-2, is where the repertoires were released. Samples were obtained from the ongoing ImmuneRACE study (first 160 participants) and from some 1,300 subjects provided by 6 global collaborators. A de-identified subject ID, COVID-19 status, age in years and sex were almost always included in the sample metadata. Where available, HLA class I and class II types were obtained from metadata supplied by the sample provider rather than from assay-based typing. Results and caveats for the whole study, not just this receptor: Clinical and demographic metadata were provided uncurated, with the amount varying by source and participant.

The immunoSEQ Assay, a bias-controlled multiplex PCR, was used to amplify TCRbeta CDR3 regions from genomic DNA. Processing in the source paper ran as follows. The number of nucleated cells in each sample was estimated by amplification of reference gene primers within the assay. To quantify the absolute abundance of each unique TCRbeta CDR3 rearrangement, sequence reads were collapsed and filtered. For each sample, productive Simpson clonality was calculated as the square root of Simpson's diversity index across productive rearrangements. The clones in this table, taken by TCRdb from immuneACCESS, are in-frame only. Not every clone is retained; where verified, under half of the shortfall comes from an unresolved V gene, and the cause of the rest is unknown. V and J calls and clone size are given by that table; D and trimming were obtained from the DNA. Here the sample has around 130,000 clones; around 87% occur a single time. The ten biggest clones cover 15% to 20% of the sample.

From the germline V gene, CDR1 is KGHSH and CDR2 is LQKENI. Measured from the cysteine to the phenylalanine, the CDR3 is 16 residues long. Only the CDR3 DNA is retained, 48 bases long and in frame from the first base. The V end gives up 1 base and the J end 6 bases, leaving 10 bases in the junction not matched to a gene. Specimen: peripheral blood. The receptor chain draws on TRBV18 and TRBJ2-7; the junction holds 9 bases that match TRBD1. The receptor was isolated from a woman aged 45-60 years who had recovered from COVID-19. Here is the DNA: TGTGCCAGCTCACCACTAGGGGGACAGGGTGGTTCCGAGCAGTACTTC. Its translation is CASSPLGGQGGSEQYF.